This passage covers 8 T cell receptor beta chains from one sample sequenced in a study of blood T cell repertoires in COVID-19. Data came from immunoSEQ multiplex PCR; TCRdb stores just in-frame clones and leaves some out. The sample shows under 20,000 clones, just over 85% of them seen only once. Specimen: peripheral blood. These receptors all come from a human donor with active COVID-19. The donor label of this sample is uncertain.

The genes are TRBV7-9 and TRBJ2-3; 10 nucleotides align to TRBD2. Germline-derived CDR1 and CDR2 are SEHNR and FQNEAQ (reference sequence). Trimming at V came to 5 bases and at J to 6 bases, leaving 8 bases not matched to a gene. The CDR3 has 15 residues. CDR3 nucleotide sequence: TGTGCCAGCAGCACCCATAGCGGGGGGCGGGATACGCAGTATTTT. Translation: CASSTHSGGRDTQYF.

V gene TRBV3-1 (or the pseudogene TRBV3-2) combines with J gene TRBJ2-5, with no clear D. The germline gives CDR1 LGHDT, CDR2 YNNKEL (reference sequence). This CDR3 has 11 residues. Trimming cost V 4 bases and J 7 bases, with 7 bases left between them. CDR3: CASSRAGTQYF. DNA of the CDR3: TGTGCCAGCAGCCGGGCAGGGACCCAGTACTTC.

The CDR3 sequence is CASSQDSTRSNEKLFF. The CDR3 DNA is TGTGCCAGCAGCCAAGATTCGACAAGGTCTAATGAAAAACTGTTTTTT. The chain links TRBV3-1 (or the pseudogene TRBV3-2) to TRBJ1-4; D is ambiguous. Trimming removed 0 bases from V and 3 bases from J, with 11 bases in between. Germline values: CDR1 LGHDT, CDR2 YNNKEL (reference sequence). The CDR3 is 16 residues long.

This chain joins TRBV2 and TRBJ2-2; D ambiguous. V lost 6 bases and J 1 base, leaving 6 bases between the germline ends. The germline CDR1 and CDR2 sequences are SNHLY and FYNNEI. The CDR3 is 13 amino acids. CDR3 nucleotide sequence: TGTGCCAGCAGCCTAGAGAACACCGGGGAGCTGTTTTTT. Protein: CASSLENTGELFF.

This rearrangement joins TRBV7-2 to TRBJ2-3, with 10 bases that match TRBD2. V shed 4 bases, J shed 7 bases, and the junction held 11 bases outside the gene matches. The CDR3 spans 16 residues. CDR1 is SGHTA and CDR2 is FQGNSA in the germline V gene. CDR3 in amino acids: CASSSSQGLALYTQYF. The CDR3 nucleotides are TGTGCCAGCAGCTCCTCCCAGGGACTAGCGTTATATACGCAGTATTTT.

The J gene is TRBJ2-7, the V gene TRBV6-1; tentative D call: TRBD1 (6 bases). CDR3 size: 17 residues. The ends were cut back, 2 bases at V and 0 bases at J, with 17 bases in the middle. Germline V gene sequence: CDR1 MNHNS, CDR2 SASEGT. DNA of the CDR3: TGTGCCAGCAGTGAACGGGCAGGGGCAGGTAGCTCCTACGAGCAGTACTTC. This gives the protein CASSERAGAGSSYEQYF.

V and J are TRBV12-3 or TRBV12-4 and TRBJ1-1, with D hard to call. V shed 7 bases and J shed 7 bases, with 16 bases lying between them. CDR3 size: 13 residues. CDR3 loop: CASTLGLGDEAFF. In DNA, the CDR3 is TGTGCCAGCACCCTCGGACTTGGGGATGAAGCTTTCTTT.

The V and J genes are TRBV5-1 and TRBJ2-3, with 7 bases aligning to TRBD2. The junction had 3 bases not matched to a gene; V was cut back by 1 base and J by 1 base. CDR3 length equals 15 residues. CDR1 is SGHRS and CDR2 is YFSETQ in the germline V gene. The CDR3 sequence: CASSLPSGGTDTQYF. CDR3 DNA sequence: TGCGCCAGCAGCTTGCCTAGCGGCGGCACAGATACGCAGTATTTT. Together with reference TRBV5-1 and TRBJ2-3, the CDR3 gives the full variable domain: KAGVTQTPRYLIKTRGQQVTLSCSPISGHRSVSWYQQTPGQGLQFLFEYFSETQRNKGNFPGRFSGRQFSNSRSEMNVSTLELGDSALYLCASSLPSGGTDTQYFGPGTRLTVL.